Below, 15 T cell receptor beta chains from the same sample are listed, as sequenced in a study of siplizumab effects on memory and regulatory T cells. The data were produced by immunoSEQ multiplex PCR, yet TCRdb's version contains in-frame clones alone and is incomplete. The sample contains about 40,000 clones, around 92% of which appear only once. The sequenced sample was naive CD4+ T cells sorted from blood. All receptors derive from a human donor in good health.

V is TRBV28 and J is TRBJ2-3; D unresolved. From germline, CDR1 is MDHEN and CDR2 SYDVKM. Trimming left V 4 bases short and J 0 bases short, with 5 bases between. The CDR3 is made up of 13 amino acids. DNA of the CDR3: TGTGCCAGCAGTTCGAGTAGCACAGATACGCAGTATTTT. Amino acid sequence: CASSSSSTDTQYF.

The chain links TRBV7-2 to TRBJ2-3; 9 bases align to TRBD1. Germline CDR1 reads SGHTA; CDR2 reads FQGNSA. With 3 bases clipped from V and 14 bases from J, the junction kept 6 bases outside the gene matches. The CDR3 spans 12 residues. The CDR3 protein is CASSFPGTGLYF. Written as DNA, the CDR3 is TGTGCCAGCAGCTTTCCCGGGACAGGGTTGTATTTT.

The chain carries TRBV10-3 and TRBJ2-2, with a tentative D call TRBD1 (5 bases). Germline V lookup: CDR1 ENHRY, CDR2 SYGVKD. V gave up 4 bases and J gave up 7 bases, with 16 bases separating them. The CDR3 is 15 amino acids. The CDR3 DNA sequence: TGTGCCATCAGTGGGCAGGGCGAGCTTGGCGGGGAGCTGTTTTTT. Translated: CAISGQGELGGELFF.

The CDR3 region has the DNA TGCGCCAGCAGCTTGGACCGACAAGAGACCCAGTACTTC. Its protein is CASSLDRQETQYF. V and J are TRBV5-1 and TRBJ2-5; D is unclear. V was clipped by 0 bases and J by 2 bases, with 5 bases between them. Germline loops: CDR1 SGHRS, CDR2 YFSETQ. This CDR3 region has 13 residues.

V and J are TRBV11-2 and TRBJ2-1; the D gene is possibly TRBD1 (5 bases). Germline V gene sequence: CDR1 SGHAT, CDR2 FQNNGV. This CDR3 region has 17 residues. Between the trimmed V and J ends, which lost 1 base and 12 bases, there was a span of 25 bases. CDR3 in amino acids: CASSLASLRAGTGGQFF. Written as DNA, the CDR3 is TGTGCCAGCAGCTTAGCTTCCCTCAGGGCAGGCACGGGTGGGCAGTTCTTC.

This clone was counted between two and nine times. V is TRBV5-4 and J is TRBJ1-1; the match to TRBD1 covers 8 bases. The CDR3 sequence is 14 residues long. The germline gives CDR1 SGHNT, CDR2 YYREEE (reference sequence). J lost 5 bases, V lost 5 bases, and 8 bases had no gene match. CDR3 amino acids: CASSQDRVGTEAFF. As DNA, the CDR3 is TGTGCCAGCAGTCAGGACAGGGTAGGGACTGAAGCTTTCTTT.

This chain links TRBV2 with TRBJ2-1; TRBD2 matches at 9 bases. With 6 bases clipped from V and 2 bases from J, the junction kept 5 bases outside the gene matches. Germline loops: CDR1 SNHLY, CDR2 FYNNEI. The CDR3 length is 15 residues. The CDR3 spells CASRTGLATYNEQFF. CDR3 bases: TGTGCCAGCAGGACGGGACTAGCCACCTACAATGAGCAGTTCTTC.

This clone was counted between two and nine times. This chain links TRBV10-1 with TRBJ2-7; 7 bases fit TRBD1. This CDR3 spans 16 amino acids. Germline V CDR1 and CDR2: WNHNN, SYGVQD (reference sequence). V was pared by 2 bases and J by 3 bases, with 10 bases of the junction left unmatched. CDR3 nucleotide sequence: TGCGCCAGCAGTGAGGAGGGGACAGTACCAATCTACGAGCAGTACTTC. This gives the protein CASSEEGTVPIYEQYF.

The count of this clone is one. The rearrangement uses TRBV15 and TRBJ2-1; D unclear. Germline CDR1 reads LNHNV; CDR2 reads YYDKDF (reference sequence). V dropped 0 bases and J dropped 5 bases, with 8 bases sitting between them. This CDR3 is built from 14 residues. In DNA, the CDR3 is TGTGCCACCAGCAGAGATCGGCCAGACAATGAGCAGTTCTTC. It codes for CATSRDRPDNEQFF.

The chain is built from TRBV6-5 and TRBJ1-5; D is unresolved. The V gene's germline CDR1 is MNHEY and CDR2 SVGAGI. CDR3 size: 14 residues. V lost 2 bases and J lost 2, with 7 bases in between. The CDR3 DNA sequence: TGTGCCAGCAGTTACGCCAGAGGCAATCAGCCCCAGCATTTT. Its protein is CASSYARGNQPQHF.

J is TRBJ2-2 and V is TRBV5-1; the D gene is possibly TRBD1 (7 bases). Per the germline V gene, CDR1 is SGHRS and CDR2 is YFSETQ. This CDR3 comprises 17 residues. V lost 4 bases, J lost 3 bases, and 19 bases lay in between. The CDR3 DNA is TGCGCCAGCAGCCACAGTAGACAGGGAGGCGACACCGGGGAGCTGTTTTTT. Residues: CASSHSRQGGDTGELFF.

This chain links TRBV6-9 with TRBJ2-7; D is undetermined. From germline, CDR1 is MNHGY and CDR2 SVAAGI. The CDR3 runs 11 residues. The V end was cut by 3 bases, the J end by 6 bases, with 6 bases between. The CDR3 sequence: CASSYKVEQYF. The CDR3 DNA is TGTGCCAGCAGTTACAAGGTCGAGCAGTACTTC.

The CDR3 DNA reads TGTGCCAGCAGCTTAGTTTCGGCTAGCGGGGCCAGGGAGACCCAGTACTTC. Its protein is CASSLVSASGARETQYF. The chain recombines TRBV11-2 with TRBJ2-5; TRBD2 matches 9 bases. The V and J ends lost 1 base and 5 bases, in that order; junction bases with no gene match: 11. This CDR3 has 17 residues. CDR1 is SGHAT and CDR2 is FQNNGV in the germline V gene.

This chain connects TRBV6-5 to TRBJ1-1; 7 bases align to TRBD1. CDR3 size: 14 residues. V lost 3 bases, J lost 4 bases, and 5 bases stayed unmatched. Germline CDR1 reads MNHEY; CDR2 reads SVGAGI. The CDR3 nucleotides are TGTGCCAGCAGTTATGGGACAGCACGCACTGAAGCTTTCTTT. Its protein is CASSYGTARTEAFF.

V is TRBV30 and J is TRBJ1-1; D remains ambiguous. Germline V gene data show CDR1 as GTSNPN and CDR2 as SVGIG (reference sequence). The V gene lost 1 base and the J gene lost 5 bases, with 8 bases spanning the gap. CDR3 length: 12 residues. CDR3 in amino acids: CAWSDIGTEAFF. The CDR3, as DNA: TGTGCCTGGAGTGATATAGGGACTGAAGCTTTCTTT.